This T cell receptor (beta chain) was obtained from a study of metastatic and nonmetastatic thyroid tumors (TCRdb year 2020). At the level of the whole study: Repertoires from peripheral blood and from tumor or nodule tissue samples of malignant and benign thyroid patients were compared.

The full study reports these points: In both blood and tumor samples, TCR beta diversity was reported to be significantly higher in malignant tumors than in benign nodules.

V is cut back by 7 bases and J by 4 bases, with 14 bases in the junction unmatched. CDR1 and CDR2, per the germline V gene, are SGHRS and YFSETQ. The CDR3 measures 16 amino acids from cysteine to phenylalanine. Of the read, only the CDR3 DNA is kept; its 48 bases are in frame from base 1. No patient had received any treatment before thyroid surgery. Patient clinical samples collected from 2012 to 2018 were retrospectively analysed using T-cell receptor beta sequencing. This clone was picked up many times. Its cognate antigen has yet to be identified. No base qualities exist here, and no much larger clone lies one base off it. The library was generated by PCR. The run used an Illumina HiSeq 4000. The TCR beta-chain CDR3 region of each patient was profiled by high-throughput sequencing. Per the original workflow: CDR3 differences across clinicopathological groups were used to build a classifier for discriminating distant-metastatic papillary thyroid cancer patients. To measure repertoire diversity the researchers used the Shannon index, while the Morisita-Horn index served to gauge how similar the tumor and blood repertoires were. The public reads were quality trimmed at Q25 with fastp and then assembled into clones with MiXCR by TCRdb, keeping productive beta chains. TCRdb's processing, not the authors' own work, is the source of the V and J calls. For this sample the table gives some 15,000 clones, of which less than 20% were detected only once. Around 15% of the sample rests with the top ten.

Here the chain combines TRBV5-1 and TRBJ2-5; TRBD1 matches 9 bases in the middle. The source of this sequence is a female donor with papillary thyroid cancer or a benign thyroid nodule (not recorded which). Some clones in this sample may be carry-over from other donors' samples. Material: blood. In nucleotides, the sequence is TGCGCCAGCTGCACCGGGACAGGGACAAAGGGAGAGACCCAGTACTTC. Translated, this gives CASCTGTGTKGETQYF.